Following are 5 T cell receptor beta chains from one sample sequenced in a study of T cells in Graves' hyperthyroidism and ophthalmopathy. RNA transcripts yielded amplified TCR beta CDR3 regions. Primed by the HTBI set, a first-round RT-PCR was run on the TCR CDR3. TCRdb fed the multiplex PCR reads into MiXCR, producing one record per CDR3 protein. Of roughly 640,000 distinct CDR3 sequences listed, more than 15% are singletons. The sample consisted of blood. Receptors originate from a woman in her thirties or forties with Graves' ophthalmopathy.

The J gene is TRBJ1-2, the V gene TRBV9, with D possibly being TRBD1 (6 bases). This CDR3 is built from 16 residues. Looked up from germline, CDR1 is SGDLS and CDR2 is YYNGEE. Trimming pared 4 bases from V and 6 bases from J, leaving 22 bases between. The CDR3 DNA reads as TGTGCCAGCAGCCGGGCAGGGGTCGGAGATATAGATGGCTACACCTTC. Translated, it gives CASSRAGVGDIDGYTF. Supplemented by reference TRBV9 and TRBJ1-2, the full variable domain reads DSGVTQTPKHLITATGQRVTLRCSPRSGDLSVYWYQQSLDQGLQFLIQYYNGEERAKGNILERFSAQQFPDLHSELNLSSLELGDSALYFCASSRAGVGDIDGYTFGSGTRLTVV.

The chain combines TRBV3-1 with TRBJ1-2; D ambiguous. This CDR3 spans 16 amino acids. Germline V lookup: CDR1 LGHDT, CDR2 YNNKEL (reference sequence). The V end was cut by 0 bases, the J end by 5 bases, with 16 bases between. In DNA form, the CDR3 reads TGTGCCAGCAGCCAAGATGGCGCGTCATTCGTATATGGCTACACCTTC. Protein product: CASSQDGASFVYGYTF.

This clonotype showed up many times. CDR3 sequence: CSAPTPRDFAYEQYF. CDR3 DNA: TGCAGTGCTCCCACCCCCCGAGACTTCGCCTACGAGCAGTACTTC. The chain has TRBV20-1 and TRBJ2-7; no clear D. The V end was cut by 5 bases, the J end by 2 bases, with 19 bases between. The CDR3 is 15 residues long. Germline CDR1 reads DFQATT; CDR2 reads SNEGSKA (reference sequence).

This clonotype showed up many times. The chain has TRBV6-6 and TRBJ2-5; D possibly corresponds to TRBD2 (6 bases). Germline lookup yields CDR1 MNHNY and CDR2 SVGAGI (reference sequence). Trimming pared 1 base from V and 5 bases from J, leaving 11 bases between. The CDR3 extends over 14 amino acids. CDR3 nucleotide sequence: TGTGCCAGCAGTTACTTCGGGGGTAGGGAGACCCAGTACTTC. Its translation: CASSYFGGRETQYF.

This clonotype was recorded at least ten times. CDR3 sequence: CASSLAGGWDEQYF. For the CDR3, the DNA is TGTGCCAGCAGTTTAGCAGGGGGCTGGGACGAGCAGTACTTC. V and J are TRBV12-3 or TRBV12-4 and TRBJ2-7; 7 bases match TRBD1. The CDR3 is 14 amino acids. With 0 bases clipped from V and 5 bases from J, the junction kept 4 bases outside the gene matches.